This T cell receptor (beta chain) appears in the sequencing data of a study of cytomegalovirus exposure and HLA in healthy donors. Notes on the study in general: In vitro checks showed that three CMV-associated chains really do target CMV antigens. An analysis done earlier found most TCR beta V segments productive about 87% or about 30% of the time. Per a later analysis, 16,951 TCR beta sequences showed association with HLA alleles at 0.05 false discovery rate.

CDR3 size: 13 residues. Per the germline V gene, CDR1 is MDHEN and CDR2 is SYDVKM. V shed 10 bases and J shed 6 bases, with 15 bases lying between them. PCR employed 60 Vbeta and 13 Jbeta primers. Data came from immunoSEQ multiplex PCR; TCRdb stores just in-frame clones and leaves some out. This sample has some 170,000 clones; 65% to 85% occur once, and the top ten carry over 1.1%. With regard to this clone: As yet, its antigen is unknown.

Input material: PBMCs. This chain connects TRBV28 to TRBJ1-4; a weak D match, TRBD1 (6 bases). The TCR sequence derives from a man aged 55 to 70 in good health and CMV-seronegative. The chain's CDR3 is CATRTAPDEKLFF. Written as DNA, the CDR3 is TGTGCCACCAGGACAGCGCCTGATGAAAAACTGTTTTTT.